Reported below is one T cell receptor (beta chain). A single record per CDR3 protein comes from TCRdb applying MiXCR to the 5' RACE reads. The profile covers 100,000 or so distinct CDR3 sequences, with 11% appearing a single time and about 40% taken by the ten largest. These data originate in a study of T-cell memory formation after mild COVID-19. Germline V CDR1 and CDR2: MNHEY, SMNVEV (reference sequence). Trimming took 4 bases from V and 4 from J, leaving 14 bases between them. The CDR3 is 14 amino acids. Sequencing input: PBMCs or a T cell subset sorted from them (not recorded which). The chain combines TRBV27 with TRBJ2-7; maybe TRBD1 (5 bases). This TCR came from a man younger than 35 who had mild COVID-19 (a few samples of this study predate the infection). Cell type and time point are not known. CDR3 bases: TGTGCCAGCAGTTATTCAGGGCGCAGGTACGAGCAGTACTTC. Translated, it gives CASSYSGRRYEQYF.